This TCR beta chain was identified during a study of T cell clonotyping in hematopoietic cell transplantation (dated by TCRdb to about 2021). Study-level background: Pretransplant samples from recipients were collected after cytoreduction. The study collected over a hundred blood samples from 35 consecutive transplant recipients and their related donors. Patient recruitment ran from 2015 to early 2017, and follow-up continued until late 2020 or death. Results and caveats for the whole study, not just this receptor: After transplant, TCR diversity in recipients dropped, and pathologically expanded clonotypes increased progressively from day 30 to day 180. The sample size was limited and the cells went unsorted, which meant the CD4 and CD8 repertoire contributions could not be told apart. Broader posttransplant TCR repertoire diversity was predicted by donor and pretransplant recipient Inverse Simpson Index values. Just a small fraction of recipient repertoires overlapped with donor repertoires, and more than 95% appeared de novo at the given depth.

The germline V gene yields MGHDK for CDR1 and SYGVNS for CDR2. The V and J ends are trimmed by 4 bases and 3 bases, leaving 11 bases between them. CDR3 length: 14 amino acids, cysteine to phenylalanine. This entry keeps only the CDR3 DNA: 42 bases, framed from base 1. In light of the paper, this sample's time point label describes: recipient sample about 28 days before transplant, after cytoreduction. Blood from recipients was drawn about 28 days before transplant and again at days 30, 100 and 180 after transplant. Nuclei Lysis Solution was used to extract genomic DNA from fresh or cryopreserved unfractionated peripheral blood mononuclear cells. As regards this clone: It lacks a known antigen. No much larger clone exists at a distance of one base, and base qualities are not known.

With the immunoSEQ assay, which is a bias-controlled multiplex PCR relying on V- and J-specific primers, TCR beta CDR3 regions were amplified from genomic DNA. A second PCR step added a proprietary barcode and Illumina adapter sequences to the CDR3 amplicons. An Illumina MiSeq instrument was used for sequencing of the CDR3 libraries. Processing in the source paper ran as follows. Export and quality control were done with immunoSEQ Analyzer 3.0, while downstream analyses used R Bioconductor and Immunarch. Repertoire metrics were calculated using only productive rearrangements within the normalized downsampled data set. In the normalized cohort, a clonotype counted as pathologically expanded if the clonotype was larger than 5 templates. Repertoire diversity was measured with the Inverse Simpson Index. To capture all clonotypes, the CMV-specificity analyses were run on the non-normalized data set. In its TCRdb copy, this immuneACCESS table keeps in-frame sequences only and misses some clones. Where compared with another copy, unresolved V genes explain less than half of these, and the others have no known cause. V, J and clone size reflect that table, while D and trimming were determined from the DNA. The sample data list about 10,000 clones, and around 87% of these were observed just once. The ten largest clonotypes hold about 15% of the sample.

The clonotype comes from a woman between 45 and 65 years old with chronic myeloid leukemia. Some clones in this sample may be carry-over from other donors' samples. The V gene is TRBV25-1 and the J gene is TRBJ2-3; a tentative D match to TRBD1 spans 6 bases. This material consisted of peripheral blood mononuclear cells, taken before stem cell transplant. The nucleotide sequence reads as follows: TGTGCCAGCAGTGTACAGGGATTGACAGATACGCAGTATTTT. Its protein is CASSVQGLTDTQYF.